This T cell receptor (beta chain) stems from a study of T-cell memory formation after mild COVID-19. The study, taken as a whole, reports: Shrinking CD4+ clones resided mostly in CM and EM, and CD8+ ones in EMRA.

TCRalpha and TCRbeta libraries used 5'RACE with constant-segment primers and UMIs. TCRdb processed the 5' RACE reads anew with MiXCR; each CDR3 protein has one entry. The data hold about 340,000 distinct CDR3 sequences, with 10% to 15% observed a single time. CDR3 length equals 15 residues. V was pared by 6 bases and J by 2 bases, with 14 bases between. The germline V gene has CDR1 LGHNA and CDR2 YSLEER. On this clonotype itself: Its antigen is as yet unknown.

This chain uses TRBV4-3 with TRBJ2-1; tentatively, D is TRBD1 (6 bases). The receptor was derived from a man younger than 35 who had mild COVID-19 (a few samples of this study predate the infection). Cell type and time point are not known. Sequencing was done on a sample of PBMCs or a T cell subset sorted from them (not recorded which). This CDR3 reads CASSPGTPPYNEQFF. DNA of the CDR3: TGCGCCAGCAGTCCCGGGACACCTCCCTACAATGAGCAGTTCTTC.